This T cell receptor (beta chain) is from a study of shared clonotypes between healthy human individuals. Trimming took 1 base from V and 6 from J; bases not matched to a gene: 6. The CDR3 extends over 14 amino acids. Germline CDR1 SGHVS, CDR2 FQNEAQ. Measured with immunoSEQ multiplex PCR; TCRdb has only the in-frame clones, and not every one. This table has 950,000 to 1,100,000 clones, about 75% appearing once. V gene TRBV7-8 combines with J gene TRBJ2-7, with TRBD2 identical over 7 bases. This TCR derives from a man aged 18 to 29 in good health. Input material: memory CD4+ T cells sorted from blood. The subset here: CD45RA-negative fraction. The CDR3: CASSLGLAEGEQYF. The CDR3 nucleotides are TGTGCCAGCAGCTTAGGACTAGCAGAGGGCGAGCAGTACTTC.